This T cell receptor (beta chain) comes out of a study of cytomegalovirus exposure and HLA in healthy donors. With respect to this clone: Its antigen is unknown.

Per the germline V gene, CDR1 is SGDLS and CDR2 is YYNGEE. The CDR3 consists of 15 residues. The ends lost 5 bases at V and 5 bases at J; junction bases unmatched: 8. Overall study findings and caveats: Reportedly, diagnosis of cytomegalovirus status by the classifier showed high specificity and sensitivity.

Researchers ran the PCR with 60 Vbeta and 13 Jbeta primers. This table comes from immunoSEQ multiplex PCR, and its TCRdb copy is limited to in-frame clones, with some not included. The sample has roughly 96,000 clones, roughly 79% seen once; the top ten hold roughly 15%. This sequence joins TRBV9 and TRBJ2-2, with TRBD2 identical over 8 bases. The clonotype comes from a woman aged 70-85 years in good health and CMV-seropositive. The source material was PBMCs. The DNA of the CDR3 is TGTGCCAGCAGTGACGGGACTAGAGGAACCGGGGAGCTGTTTTTT. It encodes CASSDGTRGTGELFF.